Listed below are T cell receptor beta chains from one sample, sequenced in a study of cytomegalovirus exposure and HLA in healthy donors. Clones were read by immunoSEQ multiplex PCR, and TCRdb kept only the in-frame ones, dropping some. The repertoire has some 150,000 clones, approximately 82% of them found once; the top ten carry more than 2.5%. The specimen was PBMCs. These receptors were obtained from a man between 18 and 35 years old in good health and CMV-seropositive. Both conserved end residues are part of each CDR3. D genes are given only for firm matches. For some rows the clone size is stated as once, few or many, or as a class when expanded; others skip it.

>TRBJ2-5|TRBV9|21|few|TRBD2
CASSVRGSGRRGRPSQETQYF
TGTGCCAGCAGCGTTCGGGGTAGCGGGAGGCGGGGCCGCCCCTCCCAAGAGACCCAGTACTTC
>TRBJ1-1|TRBV7-6|15|once|TRBD1
CASSFEQGALRGAFF
TGTGCCAGCAGCTTCGAACAGGGGGCCCTGCGAGGAGCTTTCTTT
>TRBJ1-3|TRBV29-1|14|few|TRBD1
CSVGRTGAGNTIYF
TGCAGCGTTGGAAGGACAGGGGCTGGAAACACCATATATTTT
>TRBJ2-1|TRBV5-1|15|once|.
CASSLEASDASEQFF
TGCGCCAGCAGCTTGGAGGCTAGCGACGCTTCGGAGCAGTTCTTC
>TRBJ2-7|TRBV4-1|15|few|.
CASSQGQATLYEQYF
TGCGCCAGCAGCCAAGGCCAGGCCACCCTGTACGAGCAGTACTTC
>TRBJ1-1|TRBV6-6|15|.|.
CASSYDGLPNTEAFF
TGTGCCAGCAGTTACGATGGACTGCCGAACACTGAAGCTTTCTTT
>TRBJ2-3|TRBV5-1|14|.|TRBD2
CASSLAGGPDTQYF
TGCGCCAGCAGCTTAGCGGGAGGGCCGGATACGCAGTATTTT
>TRBJ1-1|TRBV25-1|17|many|.
CASSESSQGTLNTEAFF
TGTGCCAGCAGTGAATCTAGCCAGGGGACCTTGAACACTGAAGCTTTCTTT
>TRBJ1-5|TRBV28|14|.|.
CASSKLQGNQPQHF
TGTGCCAGCAGTAAACTACAGGGAAATCAGCCCCAGCATTTT
>TRBJ2-3|TRBV4-1|15|.|TRBD1
CASSQDRGRGDTQYF
TGCGCCAGCAGCCAAGACAGGGGGCGCGGTGATACGCAGTATTTT
>TRBJ2-7|TRBV11-3|14|.|TRBD1
CASSSGQYSYEQYF
TGTGCCAGCAGCTCGGGACAGTATTCCTACGAGCAGTACTTC
>TRBJ2-2|TRBV29-1|13|.|.
CSAPGSNTGELFF
TGCAGCGCCCCGGGGTCTAACACCGGGGAGCTGTTTTTT
>TRBJ2-1|TRBV7-3|15|.|TRBD2
CASSLSFSGSNEQFF
TGTGCCAGCAGCTTAAGTTTTAGCGGGAGCAATGAGCAGTTCTTC
>TRBJ2-5|TRBV27|13|.|TRBD1
CASSGTGVETQYF
TGTGCCAGCAGTGGGACAGGGGTGGAGACCCAGTACTTC
>TRBJ2-3|TRBV25-1|14|.|.
CASSESGGTDTQYF
TGTGCCAGCAGTGAATCAGGGGGCACAGATACGCAGTATTTT
>TRBJ2-1|TRBV11-3|13|.|.
CASSLTSYNEQFF
TGTGCCAGCAGTTTGACATCCTACAATGAGCAGTTCTTC
>TRBJ2-5|TRBV2|12|.|TRBD2
CASGREPETQYF
TGTGCCAGCGGGCGGGAGCCGGAGACCCAGTACTTC
>TRBJ2-3|TRBV4-1|18|once|TRBD2
CASSQVPTGTSATDTQYF
TGCGCCAGCAGCCAAGTCCCCACCGGGACTAGCGCCACAGATACGCAGTATTTT
>TRBJ1-1|TRBV5-1|15|.|TRBD1
CASSLVGQVGTEAFF
TGCGCCAGCAGCTTGGTAGGACAGGTGGGGACTGAAGCTTTCTTT
>TRBJ2-7|TRBV7-7|13|.|TRBD1
CASSFGTGEEQYF
TGTGCTAGCAGCTTTGGGACAGGGGAAGAGCAGTACTTC
>TRBJ1-4|TRBV5-1|14|.|.
CASSPDNLNEKLFF
TGCGCCAGCAGCCCGGACAACCTTAATGAAAAACTGTTTTTT
>TRBJ1-5|TRBV18|12|.|.
CASSPEGTKVHF
TGTGCCAGCTCACCCGAGGGGACAAAAGTGCATTTT
>TRBJ2-1|TRBV14|13|.|TRBD2
CASSSGNYNEQFF
TGTGCCAGCAGTAGCGGGAACTACAATGAGCAGTTCTTC
>TRBJ2-1|TRBV19|14|.|TRBD2
CASRLAGVSNEQFF
TGTGCCAGCAGACTAGCGGGAGTTTCCAATGAGCAGTTCTTC
>TRBJ1-2|TRBV2|13|once|TRBD1
CASSVGQSYGYTF
TGTGCCAGCAGTGTGGGACAGAGCTATGGCTACACCTTC
>TRBJ1-5|TRBV6-1|13|once|.
CASTWGVGQPQHF
TGTGCCAGCACCTGGGGGGTAGGTCAGCCCCAGCATTTT
>TRBJ1-4|TRBV2|14|.|TRBD1
CASSPRGPVEKLFF
TGTGCCAGCAGCCCCAGGGGGCCAGTTGAAAAACTGTTTTTT
>TRBJ2-2|TRBV19|14|.|.
CASSSQLTSGELFF
TGTGCCAGTAGTTCCCAATTGACTAGCGGGGAGCTGTTTTTT
>TRBJ1-5|TRBV6-6|15|.|TRBD1
CASIYGDRANQPQHF
TGTGCCAGCATTTATGGAGACAGGGCCAATCAGCCCCAGCATTTT
>TRBJ2-2|TRBV2|13|.|.
CASSVTTPGELFF
TGTGCCAGCAGTGTGACTACCCCCGGGGAGCTGTTTTTT
>TRBJ2-7|TRBV5-1|14|few|TRBD2
CASRNLAGGNEQYF
TGCGCCAGCAGGAACCTAGCGGGAGGGAACGAGCAGTACTTC
>TRBJ2-7|TRBV25-1|14|.|TRBD1
CASRTGTGENEQYF
TGTGCCAGCAGAACCGGGACAGGGGAAAACGAGCAGTACTTC
>TRBJ2-7|TRBV7-8|15|.|TRBD1
CASSVTRDRGYEQYF
TGTGCCAGCAGCGTGACCCGGGACAGGGGCTACGAGCAGTACTTC
>TRBJ1-1|TRBV29-1|12|.|.
CSAPGGGAEAFF
TGCAGCGCCCCCGGAGGGGGGGCTGAAGCTTTCTTT
>TRBJ2-7|TRBV21-1|18|.|.
CASSKGLAGGPTSYEQYF
TGTGCCAGCAGCAAGGGACTAGCGGGAGGCCCTACCTCCTACGAGCAGTACTTC
>TRBJ2-2|TRBV6-9|12|.|.
CATGGGGGELFF
TGTGCCACGGGAGGGGGCGGCGGGGAGCTGTTTTTT
>TRBJ2-1|TRBV7-9|17|.|TRBD2
CASSLGGSGSSYNEQFF
TGTGCCAGCAGCTTAGGTGGTAGCGGGAGCTCCTACAATGAGCAGTTCTTC
>TRBJ2-7|TRBV28|15|once|TRBD1
CASSYRDRGSYEQYF
TGTGCCAGCAGTTACCGGGACAGGGGAAGCTACGAGCAGTACTTC
>TRBJ2-1|TRBV7-9|16|.|TRBD1
CASSLAAGGVFNEQFF
TGTGCCAGCAGCTTAGCAGCAGGGGGAGTTTTCAATGAGCAGTTCTTC
>TRBJ1-1|TRBV6-4|12|.|.
CASQGQSTEAFF
TGTGCCAGCCAGGGCCAAAGCACTGAAGCTTTCTTT
>TRBJ1-1|TRBV7-9|15|once|TRBD1
CASSLGQFMNTEAFF
TGTGCCAGCAGCCTGGGACAGTTCATGAACACTGAAGCTTTCTTT
>TRBJ2-1|TRBV11-2|14|once|.
CASSLDGGYNEQFF
TGTGCCAGCAGCTTAGATGGAGGGTACAATGAGCAGTTCTTC
>TRBJ2-1|TRBV7-2|15|.|.
CASSLVAASNNEQFF
TGTGCCAGCAGCTTAGTGGCTGCTAGCAACAATGAGCAGTTCTTC